This is a list of T cell receptor beta chains from one sample in a study of OX40 agonist ivuxolimab in advanced cancers. Profiling relied on immunoSEQ multiplex PCR, and the TCRdb table lists in-frame clones only, not all of them. The table records under 70,000 clones, about 90% of them present only once. The sample here was CD4+ or CD8+ T cells sorted from blood, taken in a trial of the OX40 agonist ivuxolimab. All receptors derive from an adult with an advanced solid tumor such as melanoma, head and neck, liver or kidney cancer. CDR3s include the opening cysteine and the closing phenylalanine or tryptophan. A D gene is named only where the DNA matches it firmly. Rows may omit the clone size; those that give it use once, few, many or a size class.

v_call	j_call	clone_size	d_call	cdr3_nt	cdr3_aa
TRBV19	TRBJ1-6	few	-	TGTGCCAGTAGATGGGGAGGTGTCTATAATTCACCCCTCCACTTT	CASRWGGVYNSPLHF
TRBV19	TRBJ1-2	few	-	TGTGCCAGTAGTCCCTGGGACAAAAACTATGGCTACACCTTC	CASSPWDKNYGYTF
TRBV7-9	TRBJ1-2	-	-	TGTGCCAGCAGCTTAGAGTCAGGGGCGTATGGCTACACCTTC	CASSLESGAYGYTF
TRBV7-2	TRBJ2-1	-	TRBD2	TGTGCCAGCAGCTTTAGCGGGGGGGCTGGGTATGAGCAGTTCTTC	CASSFSGGAGYEQFF
TRBV7-3	TRBJ2-3	once	-	TGTGCCAGCAGCTTAGTGGGGGATGATACGCAGTATTTT	CASSLVGDDTQYF
TRBV5-1	TRBJ2-7	-	-	TGCGCCAGCGGCCGTGGTAGGGGCGGCGCCTACGAGCAGTACTTC	CASGRGRGGAYEQYF
TRBV7-9	TRBJ1-2	-	-	TGTGCCAGCAGCTTAGCAGGGGGGCATTTTGATGGCTACACCTTC	CASSLAGGHFDGYTF
TRBV2	TRBJ1-2	-	-	TGTGCCATCCAGGGAAACTATGGCTACACCTTC	CAIQGNYGYTF
TRBV19	TRBJ2-3	-	-	TGTGCCAGTAGTCAGCTTCGAGCCGGGTTTTCAGATACGCAGTATTTT	CASSQLRAGFSDTQYF
TRBV9	TRBJ1-2	-	-	TGTGCCAGCAGCGCCTTTACAGGAACCTATGGCTACACCTTC	CASSAFTGTYGYTF
TRBV28	TRBJ1-6	-	-	TGTGCCAGCAGTTGGACGGACATTCGTCCACCCCTCCACTTT	CASSWTDIRPPLHF
TRBV11-1	TRBJ2-1	-	TRBD2	TGTGCCAGCAGTGTAGCGGGGGGGCCTTACAATGAGCAGTTCTTC	CASSVAGGPYNEQFF
TRBV5-6	TRBJ2-7	-	-	TGTGCCAGCACGGGGGACGGGACCTACGAGCAGTACTTC	CASTGDGTYEQYF
TRBV7-9	TRBJ1-5	-	-	TGTGCCAGCAGCTTGGGCCAGTTGGGAGATCAGCCCCAGCATTTT	CASSLGQLGDQPQHF
TRBV5-6	TRBJ2-7	-	-	TGTGCCAGCAGCTTGGTGTCGAATCTAGACTTAGCCTACGAGCAGTACTTC	CASSLVSNLDLAYEQYF
TRBV9	TRBJ1-2	few	-	TGTGCCAGCAGCGCCGACGGACCGCTCTATGGCTACACCTTC	CASSADGPLYGYTF
TRBV30	TRBJ2-1	-	TRBD2	TGTGCCTGGGACCCTTTTGGTCGGGGGGCCTACAATGAGCAGTTCTTC	CAWDPFGRGAYNEQFF
TRBV9	TRBJ1-1	-	TRBD1	TGTGCCAGCAGCGGCGGACAGGCGAAAGCTTTCTTT	CASSGGQAKAFF
TRBV2	TRBJ2-2	-	TRBD1	TGTGCCAGCACCCGGAATTCCGACAGGGCGAACACCGGGGAGCTGTTTTTT	CASTRNSDRANTGELFF
TRBV15	TRBJ2-7	-	-	TGTGCCACCAGCAGAGACAGGAACTCCTACGAGCAGTACTTC	CATSRDRNSYEQYF
TRBV18	TRBJ2-7	-	TRBD1	TGTGCCAGCTCACCTTGGGACAGGGGGGTTGGGGAGCAGTACTTC	CASSPWDRGVGEQYF
TRBV19	TRBJ1-1	-	-	TGTGCCAGTAGTATATCTCTGGGGTTGAACACTGAAGCTTTCTTT	CASSISLGLNTEAFF
TRBV19	TRBJ2-7	-	-	TGTGCCAGTAGTATTGGGCCCTCCTACGAGCAGTACTTC	CASSIGPSYEQYF
TRBV11-2	TRBJ1-1	-	-	TGTGCCAGCAGCTTAGTAGACGGCGGAGTAGAAGCTTTCTTT	CASSLVDGGVEAFF